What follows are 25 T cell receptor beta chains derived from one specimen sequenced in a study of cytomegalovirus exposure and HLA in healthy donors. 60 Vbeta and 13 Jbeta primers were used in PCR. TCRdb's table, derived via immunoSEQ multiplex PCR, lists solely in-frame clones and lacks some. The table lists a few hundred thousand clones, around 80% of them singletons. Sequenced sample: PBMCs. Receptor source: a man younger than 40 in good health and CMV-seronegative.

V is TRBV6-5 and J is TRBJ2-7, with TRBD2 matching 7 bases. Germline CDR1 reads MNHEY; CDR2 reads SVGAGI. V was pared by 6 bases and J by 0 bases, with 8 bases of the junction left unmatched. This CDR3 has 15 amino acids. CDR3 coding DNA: TGTGCCAGCAGCCGCGAGGCGGGGGTCTCCTACGAGCAGTACTTC. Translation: CASSREAGVSYEQYF.

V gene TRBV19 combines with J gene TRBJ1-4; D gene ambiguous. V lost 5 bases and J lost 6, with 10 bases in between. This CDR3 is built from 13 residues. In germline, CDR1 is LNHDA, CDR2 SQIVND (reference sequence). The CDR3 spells CASSPQRYEKLFF. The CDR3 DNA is TGTGCCAGTAGTCCCCAGAGGTATGAAAAACTGTTTTTT.

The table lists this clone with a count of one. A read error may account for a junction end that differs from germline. In DNA, the CDR3 is TGTGCCAGCACCTTACTAGCGGGGGGGCCGGGCGAGCAGTACTTC. Protein product: CASTLLAGGPGEQYF. The J gene is TRBJ2-7, the V gene TRBV7-2; 13 nucleotides align to TRBD2. Per the germline V gene, CDR1 is SGHTA and CDR2 is FQGNSA. CDR3 length equals 15 residues.

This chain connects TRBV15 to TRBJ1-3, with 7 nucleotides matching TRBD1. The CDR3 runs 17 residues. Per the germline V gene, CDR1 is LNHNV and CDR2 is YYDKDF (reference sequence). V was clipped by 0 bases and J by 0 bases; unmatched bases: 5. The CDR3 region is CATSRDRQGSSGNTIYF. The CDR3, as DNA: TGTGCCACCAGCAGAGACCGACAGGGAAGCTCTGGAAACACCATATATTTT.

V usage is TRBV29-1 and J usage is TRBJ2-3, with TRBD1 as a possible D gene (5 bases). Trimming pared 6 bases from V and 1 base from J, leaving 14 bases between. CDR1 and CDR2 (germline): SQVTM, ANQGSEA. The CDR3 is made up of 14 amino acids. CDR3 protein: CSVWGRARTDTQYF. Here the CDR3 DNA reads TGCAGCGTGTGGGGCAGGGCCCGCACAGATACGCAGTATTTT.

CDR3: CASSHRGLSGNTIYF. The CDR3, as DNA: TGTGCCAGCAGCCACCGGGGTCTATCTGGAAACACCATATATTTT. The gene calls are TRBV14 and TRBJ1-3; D is unresolved. The CDR3 runs 15 residues. The germline V and J ends were trimmed by 3 bases and 1 base, with 10 bases remaining between them. Per germline, CDR1 SGHDN and CDR2 FVKESK.

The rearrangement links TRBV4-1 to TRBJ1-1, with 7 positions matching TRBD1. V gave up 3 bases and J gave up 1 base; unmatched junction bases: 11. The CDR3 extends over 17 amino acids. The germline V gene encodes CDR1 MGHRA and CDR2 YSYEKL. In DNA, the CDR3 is TGCGCCAGCAGCCAGGATGACAGGGTGGGAGGGAACACTGAAGCTTTCTTT. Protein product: CASSQDDRVGGNTEAFF.

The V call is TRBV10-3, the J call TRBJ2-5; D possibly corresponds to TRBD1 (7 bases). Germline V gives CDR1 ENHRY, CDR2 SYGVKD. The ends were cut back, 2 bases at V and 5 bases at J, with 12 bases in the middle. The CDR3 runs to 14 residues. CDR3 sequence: CAISERQGGETQYF. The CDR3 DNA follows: TGTGCCATCAGTGAGCGCCAGGGGGGTGAGACCCAGTACTTC.

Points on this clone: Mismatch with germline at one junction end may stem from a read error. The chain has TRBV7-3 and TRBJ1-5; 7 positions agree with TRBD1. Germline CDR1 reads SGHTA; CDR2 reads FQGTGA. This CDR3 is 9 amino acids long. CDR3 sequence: CASTQQGNF. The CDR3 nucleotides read TGTGCCAGCACCCAACAGGGGAATTTT.

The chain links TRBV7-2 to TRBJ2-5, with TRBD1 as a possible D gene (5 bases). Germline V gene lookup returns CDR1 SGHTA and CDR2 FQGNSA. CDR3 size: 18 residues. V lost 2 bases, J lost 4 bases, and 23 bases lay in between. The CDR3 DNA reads TGTGCCAGCAGCTTAAATGCTCCCCGGACAAATCTGGCAGAGACCCAGTACTTC. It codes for CASSLNAPRTNLAETQYF.

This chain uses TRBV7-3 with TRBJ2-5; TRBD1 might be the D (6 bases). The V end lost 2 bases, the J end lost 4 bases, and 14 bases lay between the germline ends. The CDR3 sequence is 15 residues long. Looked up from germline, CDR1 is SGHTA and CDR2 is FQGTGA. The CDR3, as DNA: TGTGCCAGCAGCTTATTTCCCGACAGGCTAGAGACCCAGTACTTC. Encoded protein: CASSLFPDRLETQYF.

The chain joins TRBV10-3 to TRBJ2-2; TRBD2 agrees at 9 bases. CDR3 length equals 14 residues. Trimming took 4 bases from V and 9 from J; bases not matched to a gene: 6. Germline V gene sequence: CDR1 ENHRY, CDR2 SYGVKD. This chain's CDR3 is CAISGGLAKRELFF. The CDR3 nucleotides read TGTGCCATCAGTGGGGGACTAGCTAAGCGGGAGCTGTTTTTT.

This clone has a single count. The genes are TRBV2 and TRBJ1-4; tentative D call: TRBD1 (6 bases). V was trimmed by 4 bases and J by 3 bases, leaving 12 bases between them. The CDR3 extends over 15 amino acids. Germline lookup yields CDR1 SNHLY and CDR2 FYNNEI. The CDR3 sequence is CASSGLGQSNEKLFF. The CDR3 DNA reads TGTGCCAGCAGTGGTTTAGGACAGTCTAATGAAAAACTGTTTTTT. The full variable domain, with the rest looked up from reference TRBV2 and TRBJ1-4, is EPEVTQTPSHQVTQMGQEVILRCVPISNHLYFYWYRQILGQKVEFLVSFYNNEISEKSEIFDDQFSVERPDGSNFTLKIRSTKLEDSAMYFCASSGLGQSNEKLFFGSGTQLSVL.

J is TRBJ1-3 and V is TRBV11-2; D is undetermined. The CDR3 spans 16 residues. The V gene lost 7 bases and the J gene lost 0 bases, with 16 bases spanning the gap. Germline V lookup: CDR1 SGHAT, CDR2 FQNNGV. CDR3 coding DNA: TGTGCCAGCACTAAAACGGACTCCCACTCTGGAAACACCATATATTTT. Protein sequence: CASTKTDSHSGNTIYF.

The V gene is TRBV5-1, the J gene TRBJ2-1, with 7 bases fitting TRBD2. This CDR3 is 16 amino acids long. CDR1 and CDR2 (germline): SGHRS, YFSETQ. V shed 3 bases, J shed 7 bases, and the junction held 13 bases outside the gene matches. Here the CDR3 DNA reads TGCGCCAGCAGCTGGACCGGGACTACAACGGGGAATGAGCAGTTCTTC. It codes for CASSWTGTTTGNEQFF. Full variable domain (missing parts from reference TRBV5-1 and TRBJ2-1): KAGVTQTPRYLIKTRGQQVTLSCSPISGHRSVSWYQQTPGQGLQFLFEYFSETQRNKGNFPGRFSGRQFSNSRSEMNVSTLELGDSALYLCASSWTGTTTGNEQFFGPGTRLTVL.

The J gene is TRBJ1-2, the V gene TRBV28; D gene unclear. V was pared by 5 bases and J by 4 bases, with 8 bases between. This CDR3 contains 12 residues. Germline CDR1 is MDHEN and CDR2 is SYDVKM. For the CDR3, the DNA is TGTGCCAGCAGTCAAACAAGCTATGGCTACACCTTC. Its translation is CASSQTSYGYTF.

DNA for the CDR3: TGTGCCAGCGGCCCCCGTACCCAGTTTAATTCACCCCTCCACTTT. This translates into CASGPRTQFNSPLHF. The V and J genes are TRBV5-6 and TRBJ1-6; D not resolved. Trimming left V 7 bases short and J 6 bases short, with 17 bases between. The CDR3 has 15 amino acids. CDR1 is SGHDT and CDR2 is YYEEEE in the germline V gene. The full variable domain, with the rest looked up from reference TRBV5-6 and TRBJ1-6, is DAGVTQSPTHLIKTRGQQVTLRCSPKSGHDTVSWYQQALGQGPQFIFQYYEEEERQRGNFPDRFSGHQFPNYSSELNVNALLLGDSALYLCASGPRTQFNSPLHFGNGTRLTVT.

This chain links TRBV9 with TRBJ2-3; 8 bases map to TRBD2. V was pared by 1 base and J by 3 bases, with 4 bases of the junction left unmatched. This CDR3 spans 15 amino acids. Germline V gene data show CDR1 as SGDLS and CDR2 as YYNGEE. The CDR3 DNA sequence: TGTGCCAGCAGCGTAACCGGGGGGGGTACAGATACGCAGTATTTT. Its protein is CASSVTGGGTDTQYF.

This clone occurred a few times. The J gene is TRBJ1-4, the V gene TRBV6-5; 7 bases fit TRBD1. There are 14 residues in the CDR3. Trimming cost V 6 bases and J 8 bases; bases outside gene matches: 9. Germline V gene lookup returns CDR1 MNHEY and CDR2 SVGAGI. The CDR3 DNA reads TGTGCCAGCAGCCTACAGCGACAGGGAGAAAAACTGTTTTTT. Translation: CASSLQRQGEKLFF.

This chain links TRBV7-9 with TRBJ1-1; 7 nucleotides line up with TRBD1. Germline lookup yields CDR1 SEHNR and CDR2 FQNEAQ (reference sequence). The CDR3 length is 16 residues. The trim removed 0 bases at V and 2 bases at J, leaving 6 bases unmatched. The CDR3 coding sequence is TGTGCCAGCAGCTTAGCCTGGGGACAGACAAACACTGAAGCTTTCTTT. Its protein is CASSLAWGQTNTEAFF.

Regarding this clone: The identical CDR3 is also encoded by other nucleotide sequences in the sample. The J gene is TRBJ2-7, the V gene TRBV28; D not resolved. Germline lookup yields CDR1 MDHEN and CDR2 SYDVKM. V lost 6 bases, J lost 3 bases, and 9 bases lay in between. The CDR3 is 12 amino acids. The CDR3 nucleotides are TGTGCCAGCAGCCCCCCGGGCTACGAGCAGTACTTC. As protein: CASSPPGYEQYF.

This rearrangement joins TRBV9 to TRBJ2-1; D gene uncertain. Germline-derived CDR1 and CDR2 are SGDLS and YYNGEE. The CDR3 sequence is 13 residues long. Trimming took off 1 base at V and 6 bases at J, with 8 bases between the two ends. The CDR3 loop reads CASSVMSSNEQFF. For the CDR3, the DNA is TGTGCCAGCAGCGTAATGTCCAGCAATGAGCAGTTCTTC. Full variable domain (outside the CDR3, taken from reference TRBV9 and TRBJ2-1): DSGVTQTPKHLITATGQRVTLRCSPRSGDLSVYWYQQSLDQGLQFLIQYYNGEERAKGNILERFSAQQFPDLHSELNLSSLELGDSALYFCASSVMSSNEQFFGPGTRLTVL.

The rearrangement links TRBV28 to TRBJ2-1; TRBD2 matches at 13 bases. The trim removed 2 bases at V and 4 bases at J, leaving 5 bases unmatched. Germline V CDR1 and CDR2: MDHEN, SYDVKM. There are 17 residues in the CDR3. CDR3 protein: CASSLIPGLAGYNEQFF. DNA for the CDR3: TGTGCCAGCAGTTTAATCCCGGGACTAGCGGGGTACAATGAGCAGTTCTTC. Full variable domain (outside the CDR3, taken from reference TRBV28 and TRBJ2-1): DVKVTQSSRYLVKRTGEKVFLECVQDMDHENMFWYRQDPGLGLRLIYFSYDVKMKEKGDIPEGYSVSREKKERFSLILESASTNQTSMYLCASSLIPGLAGYNEQFFGPGTRLTVL.

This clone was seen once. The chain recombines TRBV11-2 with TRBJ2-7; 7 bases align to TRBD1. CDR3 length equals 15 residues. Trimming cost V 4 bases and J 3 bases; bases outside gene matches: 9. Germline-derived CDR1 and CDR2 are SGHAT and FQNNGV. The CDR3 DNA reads TGTGCCAGCAGCTCTCTTAGCAGGGGGAGCTACGAGCAGTACTTC. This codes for CASSSLSRGSYEQYF.

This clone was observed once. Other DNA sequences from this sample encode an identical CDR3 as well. DNA for the CDR3: TGTGCCAGCAGTTTGGGACAGACCTACGAGCAGTACTTC. This codes for CASSLGQTYEQYF. The chain carries TRBV27 and TRBJ2-7; 7 bases are a match to TRBD1. Germline CDR1 MNHEY, CDR2 SMNVEV (reference sequence). With 3 bases clipped from V and 2 bases from J, the junction kept 1 base outside the gene matches. This CDR3 comprises 13 residues.